What follows is one T cell receptor beta chain and its context. Antigen unknown. This record comes from a study of CD8 T cells in Susac syndrome. Study outcomes and limitations: A relatively small number of individuals underwent TCR sequencing and HLA analysis.

The CDR3 totals 13 residues. The V end lost 3 bases, the J end lost 5 bases, and 11 bases lay between the germline ends. Germline CDR1 reads SEHNR; CDR2 reads FQNEAQ (reference sequence). The RNA, 0.5 to 1 ug, was put through reverse transcription using random hexamers. Amplification of TCR beta CDR3 spanned 54 Vbeta and 13 Jbeta via immunoSEQ multiplex PCR. Using its own MiXCR run on the immunoSEQ multiplex PCR reads, TCRdb lists one record per CDR3 protein. The top ten clones hold 0.1% to 0.15% of a sample with about 200,000 distinct CDR3 sequences, approximately 90% of them seen once. Isolation of CD8+ and CD4+ T cells was performed negatively, whereas enrichment of TEMRA cells was done by FACS.

This chain uses TRBV7-9 with TRBJ2-7; a possible D gene is TRBD2 (6 bases). The sequence was collected from a human donor with multiple sclerosis. Source material: CD8+ T cells from PBMCs. The chain's CDR3 is CASSLGRTNEQYF. The CDR3 DNA reads TGTGCCAGCAGCTTGGGGAGGACAAACGAGCAGTACTTC.